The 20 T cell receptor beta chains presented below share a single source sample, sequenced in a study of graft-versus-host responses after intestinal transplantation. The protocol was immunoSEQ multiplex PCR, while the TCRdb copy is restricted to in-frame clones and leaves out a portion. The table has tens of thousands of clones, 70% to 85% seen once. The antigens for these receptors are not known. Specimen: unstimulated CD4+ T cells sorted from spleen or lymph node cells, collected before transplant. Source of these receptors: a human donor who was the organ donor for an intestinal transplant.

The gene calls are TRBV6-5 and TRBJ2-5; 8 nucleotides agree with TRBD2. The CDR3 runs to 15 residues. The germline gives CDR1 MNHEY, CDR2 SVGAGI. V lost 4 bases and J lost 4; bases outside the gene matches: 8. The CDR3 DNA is TGTGCCAGCAGTTTTTCCCACAGCGGGGGAGAGACCCAGTACTTC. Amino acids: CASSFSHSGGETQYF.

The CDR3 bases are TGTGCCAGCTCACCATCCACCGGGACAGCCTCCTACGAGCAGTACTTC. It encodes CASSPSTGTASYEQYF. The rearrangement links TRBV18 to TRBJ2-7, with 7 bases matching TRBD1. Trimming cost V 2 bases and J 0 bases; bases outside gene matches: 7. Germline V gene lookup returns CDR1 KGHSH and CDR2 LQKENI. CDR3 length equals 16 residues.

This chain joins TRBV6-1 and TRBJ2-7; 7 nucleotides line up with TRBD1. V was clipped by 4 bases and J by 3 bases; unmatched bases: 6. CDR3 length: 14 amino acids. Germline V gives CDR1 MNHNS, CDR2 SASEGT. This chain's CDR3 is CASSVGTVNYEQYF. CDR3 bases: TGTGCCAGCAGTGTGGGGACAGTGAACTACGAGCAGTACTTC.

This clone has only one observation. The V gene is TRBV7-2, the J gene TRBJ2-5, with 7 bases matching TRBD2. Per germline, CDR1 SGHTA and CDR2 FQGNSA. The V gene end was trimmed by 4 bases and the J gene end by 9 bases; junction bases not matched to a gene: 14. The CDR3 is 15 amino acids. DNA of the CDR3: TGTGCCAGCAGCTGGGCGCCTAGCGGCCCCGAGGCCCAGTACTTC. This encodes CASSWAPSGPEAQYF.

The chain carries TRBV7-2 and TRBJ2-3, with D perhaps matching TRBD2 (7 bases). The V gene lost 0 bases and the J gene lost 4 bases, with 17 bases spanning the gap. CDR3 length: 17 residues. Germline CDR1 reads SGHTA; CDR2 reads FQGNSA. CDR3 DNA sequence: TGTGCCAGCAGCTTAGCGGGGGGGCCAAATGCCCCAGATACGCAGTATTTT. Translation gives CASSLAGGPNAPDTQYF.

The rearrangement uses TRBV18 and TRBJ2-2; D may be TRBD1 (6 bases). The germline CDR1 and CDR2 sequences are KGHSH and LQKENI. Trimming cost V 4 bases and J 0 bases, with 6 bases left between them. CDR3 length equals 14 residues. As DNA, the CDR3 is TGTGCCAGCTCACAGGGGGCGAACACCGGGGAGCTGTTTTTT. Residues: CASSQGANTGELFF.

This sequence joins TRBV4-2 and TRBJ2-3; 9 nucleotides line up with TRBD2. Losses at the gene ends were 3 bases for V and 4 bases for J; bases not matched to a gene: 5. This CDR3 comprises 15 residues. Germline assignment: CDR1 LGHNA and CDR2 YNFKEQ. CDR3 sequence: CASSQASGVSDTQYF. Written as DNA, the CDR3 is TGTGCCAGCAGCCAGGCTAGCGGGGTGTCAGATACGCAGTATTTT.

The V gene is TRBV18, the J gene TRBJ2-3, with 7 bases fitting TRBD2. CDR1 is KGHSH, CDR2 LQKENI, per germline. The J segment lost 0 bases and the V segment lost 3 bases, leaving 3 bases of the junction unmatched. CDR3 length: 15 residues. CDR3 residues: CASSPGGGSTDTQYF. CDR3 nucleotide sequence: TGTGCCAGCTCACCCGGCGGGGGTAGCACAGATACGCAGTATTTT.

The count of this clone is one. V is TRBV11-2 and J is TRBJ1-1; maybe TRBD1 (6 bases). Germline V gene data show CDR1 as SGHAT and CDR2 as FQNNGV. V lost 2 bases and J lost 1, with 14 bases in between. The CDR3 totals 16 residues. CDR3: CASSLRGGSPNTEAFF. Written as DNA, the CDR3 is TGTGCCAGCAGCTTAAGGGGGGGCAGCCCGAACACTGAAGCTTTCTTT. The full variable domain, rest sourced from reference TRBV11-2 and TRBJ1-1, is EAGVAQSPRYKIIEKRQSVAFWCNPISGHATLYWYQQILGQGPKLLIQFQNNGVVDDSQLPKDRFSAERLKGVDSTLKIQPAKLEDSAVYLCASSLRGGSPNTEAFFGQGTRLTVV.

CDR3 amino acids: CASAPGHSNTGELFF. The CDR3 DNA follows: TGTGCTAGTGCCCCGGGACACTCGAACACCGGGGAGCTGTTTTTT. The V and J genes are TRBV12-5 and TRBJ2-2, with a tentative D call TRBD1 (6 bases). CDR3 length: 15 residues. The germline V gene has CDR1 LGHNT and CDR2 FRNRAP. Trimming shortened V by 7 bases and J by 0 bases, and 12 bases separated the two germline ends.

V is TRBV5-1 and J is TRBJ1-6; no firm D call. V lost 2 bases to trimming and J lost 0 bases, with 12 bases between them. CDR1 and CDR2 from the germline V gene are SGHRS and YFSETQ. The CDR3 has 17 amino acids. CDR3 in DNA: TGCGCCAGCAGCTTAGAGTTCGGGATCTCCTATAATTCACCCCTCCACTTT. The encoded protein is CASSLEFGISYNSPLHF.

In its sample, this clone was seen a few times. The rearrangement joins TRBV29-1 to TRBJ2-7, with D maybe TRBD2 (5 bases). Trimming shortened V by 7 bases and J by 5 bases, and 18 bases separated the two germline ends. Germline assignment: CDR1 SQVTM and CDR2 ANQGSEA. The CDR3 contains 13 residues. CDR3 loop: CSARDVGSHEQYF. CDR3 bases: TGCAGCGCCCGGGATGTGGGGTCCCACGAGCAGTACTTC.

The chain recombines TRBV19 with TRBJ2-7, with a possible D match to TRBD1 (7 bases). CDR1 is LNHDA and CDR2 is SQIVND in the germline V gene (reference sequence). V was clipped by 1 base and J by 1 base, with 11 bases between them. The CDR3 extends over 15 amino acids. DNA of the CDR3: TGTGCCAGTAGTATAGCGACAGGGAGGTCCTACGAGCAGTACTTC. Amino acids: CASSIATGRSYEQYF.

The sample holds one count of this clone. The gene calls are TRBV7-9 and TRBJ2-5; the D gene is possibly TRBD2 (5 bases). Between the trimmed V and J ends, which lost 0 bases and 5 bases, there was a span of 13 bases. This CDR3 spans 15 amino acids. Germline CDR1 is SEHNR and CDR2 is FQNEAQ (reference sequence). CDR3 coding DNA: TGTGCCAGCAGCTTAGCGTGGGAGATTGAGGAGACCCAGTACTTC. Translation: CASSLAWEIEETQYF. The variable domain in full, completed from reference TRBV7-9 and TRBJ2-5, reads DTGVSQNPRHKITKRGQNVTFRCDPISEHNRLYWYRQTLGQGPEFLTYFQNEAQLEKSRLLSDRFSAERPKGSFSTLEIQRTEQGDSAMYLCASSLAWEIEETQYFGPGTRLLVL.

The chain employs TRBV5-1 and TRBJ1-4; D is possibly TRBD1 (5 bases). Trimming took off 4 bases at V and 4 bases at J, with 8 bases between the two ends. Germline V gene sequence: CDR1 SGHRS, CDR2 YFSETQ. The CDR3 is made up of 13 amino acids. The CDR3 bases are TGCGCCAGCAGCGACAGCCGTAATGAAAAACTGTTTTTT. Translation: CASSDSRNEKLFF.

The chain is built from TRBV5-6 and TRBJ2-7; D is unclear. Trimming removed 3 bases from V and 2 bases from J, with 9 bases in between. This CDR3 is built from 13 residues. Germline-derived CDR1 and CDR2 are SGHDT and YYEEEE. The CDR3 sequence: CASSSVGPYEQYF. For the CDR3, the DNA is TGTGCCAGCAGCTCCGTCGGCCCCTACGAGCAGTACTTC.

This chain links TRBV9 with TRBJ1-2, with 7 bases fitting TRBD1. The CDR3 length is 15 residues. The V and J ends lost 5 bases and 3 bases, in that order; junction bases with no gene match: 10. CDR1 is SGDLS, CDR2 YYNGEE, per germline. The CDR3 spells CASSTRDSVYYGYTF. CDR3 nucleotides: TGTGCCAGCAGTACCCGGGACAGCGTTTACTATGGCTACACCTTC.

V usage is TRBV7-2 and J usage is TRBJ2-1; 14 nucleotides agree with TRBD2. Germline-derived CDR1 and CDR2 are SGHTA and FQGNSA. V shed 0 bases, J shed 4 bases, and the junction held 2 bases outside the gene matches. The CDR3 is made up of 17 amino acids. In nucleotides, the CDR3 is TGTGCCAGCAGCTTAGCAGGGACTAGCGGGGGTTACAATGAGCAGTTCTTC. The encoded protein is CASSLAGTSGGYNEQFF.

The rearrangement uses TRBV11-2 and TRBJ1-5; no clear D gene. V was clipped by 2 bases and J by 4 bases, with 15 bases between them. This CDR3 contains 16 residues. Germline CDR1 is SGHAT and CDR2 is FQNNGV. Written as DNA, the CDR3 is TGTGCCAGCAGCTTAACCAGGACCCCTGGAAATCAGCCCCAGCATTTT. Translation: CASSLTRTPGNQPQHF.

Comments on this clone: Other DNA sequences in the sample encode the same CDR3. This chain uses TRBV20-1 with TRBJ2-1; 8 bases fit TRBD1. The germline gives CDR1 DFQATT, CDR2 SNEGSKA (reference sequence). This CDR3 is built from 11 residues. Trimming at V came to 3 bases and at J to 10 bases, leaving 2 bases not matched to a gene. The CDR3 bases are TGCAGTGCTAGCCGGACAGGGGAGCAGTTCTTC. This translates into CSASRTGEQFF.